One and the same sample provided the 21 T cell receptor beta chains below, sequenced in a study of response to subunit inactivated influenza vaccine. TCRdb used MiXCR to reprocess the RT-PCR reads, holding one entry per CDR3 protein. This table holds hundreds of thousands of distinct CDR3 sequences, about 17% found once. The sample consisted of CD4+ T cells sorted from PBMCs, taken less than 25 months after vaccination. The receptors here all came from a man between 50 and 70 years old who received an inactivated influenza vaccine.

V gene TRBV7-9 combines with J gene TRBJ1-4, with 8 bases matching TRBD1. Germline V gene sequence: CDR1 SEHNR, CDR2 FQNEAQ (reference sequence). This CDR3 spans 14 amino acids. V lost 4 bases to trimming and J lost 8 bases; unmatched junction nucleotides: 6. The CDR3 DNA reads as TGTGCCAGCAGCTCCGGACAGGGCTGGGAAAAACTGTTTTTT. Translation: CASSSGQGWEKLFF.

There are many counts of this clonotype. V and J are TRBV18 and TRBJ1-1; D remains ambiguous. Germline values: CDR1 KGHSH, CDR2 LQKENI. The V end was cut by 2 bases, the J end by 1 base, with 5 bases between. The CDR3 totals 13 residues. The CDR3 sequence: CASSPMGNTEAFF. The CDR3 DNA reads TGTGCCAGCTCACCAATGGGGAACACTGAAGCTTTCTTT.

The chain joins TRBV28 to TRBJ2-7; D may be TRBD2 (6 bases). The V end was cut by 10 bases, the J end by 4 bases, with 14 bases between. In germline, CDR1 is MDHEN, CDR2 SYDVKM. The CDR3 runs to 12 residues. CDR3 in amino acids: CATLGTSYEQYF. CDR3 nucleotides: TGTGCCACTCTCGGGACTTCTTACGAGCAGTACTTC.

In this sample, this clonotype turned up many times. This chain joins TRBV27 and TRBJ1-5, with D tentatively TRBD1 (5 bases). Trimming removed 0 bases at V and 1 base at J, with 13 bases between. CDR3 length: 17 amino acids. Germline assignment: CDR1 MNHEY and CDR2 SMNVEV (reference sequence). CDR3 DNA sequence: TGTGCCAGCAGTTTATCGGGGGGGACGGTCAGCAATCAGCCCCAGCATTTT. This sequence encodes CASSLSGGTVSNQPQHF.

The V gene is TRBV20-1, the J gene TRBJ2-7; 8 nucleotides match TRBD2. CDR3 length: 13 amino acids. Germline V gives CDR1 DFQATT, CDR2 SNEGSKA (reference sequence). Losses at the gene ends were 3 bases for V and 8 bases for J; bases not matched to a gene: 9. The CDR3 coding sequence is TGCAGTGCTAGTGACAGCGGGGGTTTCCAGCAGTACTTC. Amino acids: CSASDSGGFQQYF.

This chain connects TRBV9 to TRBJ1-6, with no clear D. CDR1 is SGDLS, CDR2 YYNGEE, per germline. Trimming stripped 0 bases from V and 6 bases from J, with 7 bases between. The CDR3 is 14 residues long. The CDR3 protein is CASSVGAANSPLHF. The CDR3 nucleotides are TGTGCCAGCAGCGTAGGGGCAGCTAATTCACCCCTCCACTTT.

CDR3 in amino acids: CAIAPGTGDSSPLHF. In nucleotides, the CDR3 is TGTGCCATCGCTCCCGGGACGGGAGACTCTTCACCCCTCCACTTT. The chain combines TRBV28 with TRBJ1-6; D is possibly TRBD1 (5 bases). The germline CDR1 and CDR2 sequences are MDHEN and SYDVKM. There are 15 residues in the CDR3. V was trimmed by 10 bases and J by 9 bases, leaving 22 bases between them. The full variable domain, with the rest looked up from reference TRBV28 and TRBJ1-6, is DVKVTQSSRYLVKRTGEKVFLECVQDMDHENMFWYRQDPGLGLRLIYFSYDVKMKEKGDIPEGYSVSREKKERFSLILESASTNQTSMYLCAIAPGTGDSSPLHFGNGTRLTVT.

This clonotype was observed a handful of times. The chain couples TRBV6-1 to TRBJ1-5; no clear D gene. The V gene lost 6 bases and the J gene lost 0 bases, with 12 bases spanning the gap. CDR1 and CDR2 from the germline V gene are MNHNS and SASEGT. This CDR3 spans 15 amino acids. The CDR3 spells CASSPEGVSNQPQHF. The CDR3 bases are TGTGCCAGCAGCCCCGAGGGAGTTAGCAATCAGCCCCAGCATTTT.

This clonotype turned up a few times. Written as DNA, the CDR3 is TGCAGTGCTAGAGAAAAGGGAAGACCTTATGGCTACACCTTC. Amino acids: CSAREKGRPYGYTF. This chain links TRBV20-1 with TRBJ1-2; D not certain. Germline V lookup: CDR1 DFQATT, CDR2 SNEGSKA (reference sequence). V gave up 0 bases and J gave up 5 bases, with 13 bases separating them. The CDR3 contains 14 residues.

This clonotype was recorded a few times. This rearrangement joins TRBV5-1 to TRBJ1-1; D is uncertain. Trimming took off 4 bases at V and 4 bases at J, with 17 bases between the two ends. The CDR3 has 15 amino acids. Per the germline V gene, CDR1 is SGHRS and CDR2 is YFSETQ. The CDR3 reads CASSTGAVFLTEAFF. The CDR3 nucleotides read TGCGCCAGCAGCACGGGAGCGGTTTTTCTCACTGAAGCTTTCTTT.

This clonotype was seen only a few times. The J gene is TRBJ2-7, the V gene TRBV5-5; D remains ambiguous. Germline V gene sequence: CDR1 SGHKS, CDR2 YYEKEE (reference sequence). Trimming left V 0 bases short and J 4 bases short, with 8 bases between. The length of the CDR3 is 13 residues. CDR3 residues: CASSLDVFYEQYF. CDR3 DNA sequence: TGTGCCAGCAGCTTGGATGTATTTTACGAGCAGTACTTC.

This clonotype has a count of ten or more. The J gene is TRBJ1-2, the V gene TRBV3-1, with 7 positions matching TRBD1. CDR3 length: 14 amino acids. Germline V CDR1 and CDR2: LGHDT, YNNKEL (reference sequence). V shed 6 bases, J shed 4 bases, and the junction held 8 bases outside the gene matches. The CDR3 DNA reads as TGTGCCAGCAGTCCAACGACAGGGCGCTATGGCTACACCTTC. As protein: CASSPTTGRYGYTF.

This clonotype turned up a few times. The rearrangement uses TRBV2 and TRBJ1-1; unclear D gene. The CDR3 runs 14 residues. The V gene's germline CDR1 is SNHLY and CDR2 FYNNEI. V lost 1 base and J 4 bases, leaving 10 bases between the germline ends. The DNA of the CDR3 is TGTGCCAGCAGTGAAGGCAGTGCAGGCACTGAAGCTTTCTTT. Protein sequence: CASSEGSAGTEAFF.

V usage is TRBV29-1 and J usage is TRBJ1-1; 9 positions match TRBD1. The CDR3 has 15 amino acids. V gave up 3 bases and J gave up 1 base; unmatched junction bases: 6. The germline CDR1 and CDR2 sequences are SQVTM and ANQGSEA. For the CDR3, the DNA is TGCAGCGTTGATCCCGGGACAGGGCGGAACACTGAAGCTTTCTTT. Encoded protein: CSVDPGTGRNTEAFF.

V gene TRBV5-8 combines with J gene TRBJ2-7, with D perhaps matching TRBD1 (6 bases). The V end lost 8 bases, the J end lost 0 bases, and 15 bases lay between the germline ends. CDR1 and CDR2 from the germline V gene are SGHTS and YDEGEE. The CDR3 consists of 14 residues. The CDR3 coding sequence is TGTGCCAGGAGACCGACAGGCCACTCCTACGAGCAGTACTTC. Its protein is CARRPTGHSYEQYF. Drawing the rest from reference TRBV5-8 and TRBJ2-7, the complete variable domain is EAGVTQSPTHLIKTRGQQATLRCSPISGHTSVYWYQQALGLGLQFLLWYDEGEERNRGNFPPRFSGRQFPNYSSELNVNALELEDSALYLCARRPTGHSYEQYFGPGTRLTVT.

The chain couples TRBV5-1 to TRBJ2-7; TRBD1 matches 7 bases. There are 15 residues in the CDR3. V trimming: 0 bases; J trimming: 2 bases; junction bases outside the gene matches: 5. Germline CDR1 reads SGHRS; CDR2 reads YFSETQ. As DNA, the CDR3 is TGCGCCAGCAGCTTGGGAAACAGGGGTCCCTACGAGCAGTACTTC. Its translation is CASSLGNRGPYEQYF.

This clonotype was seen only a few times. This chain joins TRBV7-2 and TRBJ1-2; D remains ambiguous. Germline V lookup: CDR1 SGHTA, CDR2 FQGNSA. The CDR3 runs 12 residues. V dropped 0 bases and J dropped 8 bases, with 7 bases sitting between them. CDR3 loop: CASSLARVGYTF. CDR3 bases: TGTGCCAGCAGCTTAGCGAGGGTAGGCTACACCTTC.

The chain employs TRBV12-3 or TRBV12-4 and TRBJ1-2; D possibly corresponds to TRBD1 (6 bases). The germline V and J ends were trimmed by 6 bases and 3 bases, with 11 bases remaining between them. CDR3 size: 13 residues. In DNA, the CDR3 is TGTGCCAGCAGACCAGGGGTCGACTATGGCTACACCTTC. Its translation: CASRPGVDYGYTF.

This clonotype was picked up one time. No conserved phenylalanine or tryptophan ends this CDR3, so it is likely a read error. The V call is TRBV6-1, the J call TRBJ2-7; 9 positions match TRBD1. CDR3 length: 14 amino acids. Trimming took 5 bases from V and 4 from J; bases not matched to a gene: 6. Germline CDR1 reads MNHNS; CDR2 reads SASEGT. The CDR3 spells CASSKGQGIYEQYS. The CDR3 DNA reads as TGTGCCAGCAGTAAGGGACAGGGAATTTACGAGCAGTACTCC.

The chain recombines TRBV24-1 with TRBJ2-5; 7 positions agree with TRBD1. The length of the CDR3 is 15 residues. Trimming removed 2 bases from V and 3 bases from J; junction bases left unmatched: 5. Germline CDR1 KGHDR, CDR2 SFDVKD. The CDR3 is CATSDSRDREETQYF. CDR3 bases: TGTGCCACCAGTGATTCCCGAGACAGGGAAGAGACCCAGTACTTC.

This clonotype was seen only a few times. The chain employs TRBV28 and TRBJ2-1; D gene unclear. The CDR3 spans 17 residues. With 0 bases removed from V and 0 bases from J, the gap between germline ends came to 12 bases. Germline V gene sequence: CDR1 MDHEN, CDR2 SYDVKM. In nucleotides, the CDR3 is TGTGCCAGCAGTTTATGGTACTTGGATAGCTCCTACAATGAGCAGTTCTTC. Translation: CASSLWYLDSSYNEQFF. The whole variable domain, remainder taken from reference TRBV28 and TRBJ2-1, is DVKVTQSSRYLVKRTGEKVFLECVQDMDHENMFWYRQDPGLGLRLIYFSYDVKMKEKGDIPEGYSVSREKKERFSLILESASTNQTSMYLCASSLWYLDSSYNEQFFGPGTRLTVL.